This T cell receptor (beta chain) appears in the sequencing data of a study of blood T cells in healthy people across ages. CDR1 DFQATT and CDR2 SNEGSKA come from the germline V gene (reference sequence). With V trimmed by 7 bases and J by 4 bases, 8 bases remained unmatched. The CDR3 contains 14 residues. It was with a sample-barcoded 5' primer and a J-beta primer mix that a second PCR of about 7 to 12 cycles was run. TCRdb re-called the 5' RACE reads with MiXCR, one entry per CDR3 protein. The sample contains 550,000 to 800,000 distinct CDR3 sequences, over 20% of which appear only once. This clonotype appeared a few times.

The source material was blood. This sequence originates from an older man in good health. V is TRBV20-1 and J is TRBJ2-5; 11 nucleotides agree with TRBD2. The CDR3 reads CSVTTSGIGETQYF. CDR3 bases: TGCAGTGTTACGACTAGCGGGATAGGAGAGACCCAGTACTTC.